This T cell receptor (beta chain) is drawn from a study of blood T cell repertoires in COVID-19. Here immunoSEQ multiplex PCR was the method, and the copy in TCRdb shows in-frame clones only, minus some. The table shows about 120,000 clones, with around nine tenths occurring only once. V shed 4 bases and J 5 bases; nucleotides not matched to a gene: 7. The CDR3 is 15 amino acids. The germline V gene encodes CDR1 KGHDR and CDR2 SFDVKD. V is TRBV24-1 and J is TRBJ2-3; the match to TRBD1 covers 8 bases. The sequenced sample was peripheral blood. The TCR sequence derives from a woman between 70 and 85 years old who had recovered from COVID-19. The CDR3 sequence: CATSDPTGDGDTQYF. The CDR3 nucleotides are TGTGCCACCAGTGACCCGACAGGGGACGGAGATACGCAGTATTTT.